These 3 T cell receptor beta chains were sequenced from one sample in a study of T cell repertoires in cytomegalovirus infection. One entry per CDR3 protein results from TCRdb running MiXCR on the reads. Of approximately 1,000,000 distinct CDR3 sequences in the sample, less than 40% were seen once. Antigens for these TCRs are unknown. Sample: cultured CD8+ T cells from PBMCs, taken from culture after CMV antigen stimulation. The receptors here all came from a human donor in good health (CMV status not recorded). Some clones in this sample may be carry-over from other donors' samples.

The genes are TRBV29-1 and TRBJ1-1; no clear D. This CDR3 has 10 amino acids. Trimming took 8 bases from V and 6 from J, leaving 10 bases between them. The germline V gene encodes CDR1 SQVTM and CDR2 ANQGSEA. The chain's CDR3 is CSIRIPEAFF. The DNA for the CDR3 is TGCAGCATTCGCATTCCTGAAGCTTTCTTT.

The chain links TRBV6-8 to TRBJ2-7, with D possibly matching TRBD1 (6 bases). The germline V gene has CDR1 MNHGY and CDR2 SAAAGT. The ends were cut back, 6 bases at V and 0 bases at J, with 15 bases in the middle. The CDR3 is 15 residues long. The CDR3 nucleotides read TGTGCCAGCAGCCCCGGGACACAAACCTCCTACGAGCAGTACGTC. Protein product: CASSPGTQTSYEQYV.

This clonotype was observed a handful of times. The chain uses TRBV7-9 and TRBJ2-1; 10 positions agree with TRBD2. CDR3 length: 17 amino acids. V lost 7 bases to trimming and J lost 3 bases; unmatched junction nucleotides: 12. Germline V lookup: CDR1 SEHNR, CDR2 FQNEAQ (reference sequence). The CDR3 protein is CASIIGGPSGGYNEQFF. In nucleotides, the CDR3 is TGTGCCAGCATCATAGGGGGACCTAGCGGGGGCTACAATGAGCAGTTCTTC. The full variable domain, with the rest looked up from reference TRBV7-9 and TRBJ2-1, is DTGVSQNPRHKITKRGQNVTFRCDPISEHNRLYWYRQTLGQGPEFLTYFQNEAQLEKSRLLSDRFSAERPKGSFSTLEIQRTEQGDSAMYLCASIIGGPSGGYNEQFFGPGTRLTVL.